These 16 T cell receptor beta chains originate from one sample sequenced in a study of cytomegalovirus exposure and HLA in healthy donors. PCR employed 60 Vbeta and 13 Jbeta primers. Profiled with immunoSEQ multiplex PCR; TCRdb holds only in-frame clones, not every one. The sample lists about 240,000 clones, about 80% occurring once. The sequenced material came from PBMCs. All receptors come from a woman aged 60-70 years in good health and CMV-seropositive.

This chain connects TRBV19 to TRBJ2-7; 9 nucleotides agree with TRBD2. In germline, CDR1 is LNHDA, CDR2 SQIVND (reference sequence). V dropped 1 base and J dropped 4; count of bases not matched to a gene: 5. CDR3 length equals 15 residues. CDR3 amino acids: CASSIGNSGSYEQYF. Here the CDR3 DNA reads TGTGCCAGTAGTATAGGGAATAGCGGGAGTTACGAGCAGTACTTC.

This chain connects TRBV10-3 to TRBJ2-7; 9 bases are shared with TRBD1. V lost 11 bases and J lost 5; bases outside the gene matches: 7. This CDR3 has 12 amino acids. Germline loops: CDR1 ENHRY, CDR2 SYGVKD. This CDR3 is CASRTGDHEQYF. For the CDR3, the DNA is TGTGCCTCGAGGACAGGGGACCACGAGCAGTACTTC.

The genes are TRBV6-6 and TRBJ2-5; D is unresolved. The CDR3 contains 13 residues. Germline V CDR1 and CDR2: MNHNY, SVGAGI (reference sequence). Trimming pared 5 bases from V and 5 bases from J, leaving 12 bases between. CDR3 protein: CASSLFRRETQYF. CDR3 DNA: TGTGCCAGCAGTCTTTTCCGCCGGGAGACCCAGTACTTC.

The rearrangement joins TRBV5-1 to TRBJ2-3, with 12 bases that match TRBD2. The junction had 10 bases not matched to a gene; V was cut back by 4 bases and J by 7 bases. The CDR3 extends over 16 amino acids. Germline V gene data show CDR1 as SGHRS and CDR2 as YFSETQ. CDR3 amino acids: CASSPRLAGELHTQYF. The CDR3 coding sequence is TGCGCCAGCAGCCCACGACTAGCGGGAGAACTTCATACGCAGTATTTT.

The rearrangement joins TRBV25-1 to TRBJ1-1, with 7 bases that match TRBD1. The CDR3 contains 13 residues. The junction had 8 bases not matched to a gene; V was cut back by 5 bases and J by 8 bases. The germline gives CDR1 MGHDK, CDR2 SYGVNS. Written as DNA, the CDR3 is TGTGCCAGCAGTCCCCCCAAGGACAGGGAAGCTTTCTTT. Encoded protein: CASSPPKDREAFF.

The V call is TRBV7-2, the J call TRBJ2-7; 8 nucleotides match TRBD1. From germline, CDR1 is SGHTA and CDR2 FQGNSA. J gave up 3 bases and V 4 bases, and 8 bases lay outside the gene matches. The length of the CDR3 is 15 residues. CDR3 amino acids: CASSSRTGLGYEQYF. Here the CDR3 DNA reads TGTGCCAGCAGCTCCCGGACAGGGCTGGGCTACGAGCAGTACTTC.

V usage is TRBV14 and J usage is TRBJ1-1; TRBD1 might be the D (5 bases). V shed 4 bases and J shed 0 bases, with 15 bases lying between them. This CDR3 has 16 amino acids. Germline CDR1 and CDR2: SGHDN and FVKESK. CDR3 nucleotide sequence: TGTGCCAGCAGCCTTCAGGGCGCCGTAGTGAACACTGAAGCTTTCTTT. Its translation is CASSLQGAVVNTEAFF.

The J gene is TRBJ2-5, the V gene TRBV30; D call uncertain. V was trimmed by 4 bases and J by 0 bases, leaving 12 bases between them. This CDR3 spans 14 amino acids. Germline lookup yields CDR1 GTSNPN and CDR2 SVGIG (reference sequence). CDR3 residues: CAWIGSPHQETQYF. The CDR3 DNA reads TGTGCCTGGATCGGGTCACCCCACCAAGAGACCCAGTACTTC.

CDR3 in DNA: TGCGCCAGCAGCTCCGGGACTAGCGCCTACAATGAGCAGTTCTTC. It is translated as CASSSGTSAYNEQFF. This chain uses TRBV5-1 with TRBJ2-1; 10 bases agree with TRBD2. Germline V gives CDR1 SGHRS, CDR2 YFSETQ. With 3 bases clipped from V and 2 bases from J, the junction kept 2 bases outside the gene matches. The CDR3 length is 15 residues.

This chain connects TRBV30 to TRBJ2-3; no clear D. Looked up from germline, CDR1 is GTSNPN and CDR2 is SVGIG (reference sequence). The CDR3 is made up of 10 amino acids. Trimming left V 5 bases short and J 6 bases short, with 6 bases between. CDR3: CAWSRDTQYF. The CDR3 coding sequence is TGTGCCTGGTCGCGGGATACGCAGTATTTT.

The genes are TRBV30 and TRBJ2-5; TRBD2 matches 12 bases. The germline gives CDR1 GTSNPN, CDR2 SVGIG (reference sequence). J gave up 3 bases and V 0 bases, and 5 bases lay outside the gene matches. CDR3 size: 16 residues. The CDR3 reads CAWSVARTSGEETQYF. The CDR3 region has the DNA TGTGCCTGGAGTGTAGCGAGGACTAGCGGGGAAGAGACCCAGTACTTC.

V is TRBV7-3 and J is TRBJ1-1; D is uncertain. The CDR3 has 14 amino acids. Germline V gene sequence: CDR1 SGHTA, CDR2 FQGTGA. Trimming stripped 5 bases from V and 1 base from J, with 11 bases between. This CDR3 is CASSPNPGNTEAFF. The CDR3 DNA sequence: TGTGCCAGCAGCCCAAATCCAGGGAACACTGAAGCTTTCTTT.

The chain combines TRBV19 with TRBJ2-6, with 12 positions matching TRBD2. The CDR3 is made up of 18 amino acids. Unmatched junction bases numbered 6, after V lost 6 bases and J lost 0 bases. Germline V lookup: CDR1 LNHDA, CDR2 SQIVND (reference sequence). CDR3 in amino acids: CASSATSGRSSGANVLTF. The DNA for the CDR3 is TGTGCCAGTAGCGCAACTAGCGGGAGGTCCTCTGGGGCCAACGTCCTGACTTTC.

Turning to this clone: Different DNA sequences within this sample yield the same CDR3. The chain couples TRBV5-1 to TRBJ2-5; 12 bases are shared with TRBD2. The CDR3 runs 16 residues. The J segment lost 1 base and the V segment lost 4 bases, leaving 5 bases of the junction unmatched. CDR1 SGHRS and CDR2 YFSETQ come from the germline V gene. Written as DNA, the CDR3 is TGCGCCAGCAGCCTCGGACTAGCGGGGACCCAAGAGACCCAGTACTTC. Translated, it gives CASSLGLAGTQETQYF.

The DNA for the CDR3 is TGCGCCAGCAGCTTGGTGCAGGGGCCAGATACGCAGTATTTT. This encodes CASSLVQGPDTQYF. This chain links TRBV5-1 with TRBJ2-3; possible D gene TRBD1, 6 bases. CDR1 is SGHRS, CDR2 YFSETQ, per germline. CDR3 size: 14 residues. The V end lost 0 bases, the J end lost 4 bases, and 9 bases lay between the germline ends.

J is TRBJ1-1 and V is TRBV5-4; a weak D match, TRBD1 (5 bases). Trimming took off 0 bases at V and 2 bases at J, with 11 bases between the two ends. Germline V lookup: CDR1 SGHNT, CDR2 YYREEE (reference sequence). The CDR3 extends over 15 amino acids. CDR3 nucleotides: TGTGCCAGCAGCTTGGCGGGGCGGGGCAACACTGAAGCTTTCTTT. This gives the protein CASSLAGRGNTEAFF.